These 5 T cell receptor beta chains originate from one sample sequenced in a study of early stage breast cancer tumors. Using immunoSEQ multiplex PCR, the repertoire was profiled, and TCRdb retains in-frame clones only, with some absent. The repertoire holds under 75,000 clones, with around three quarters as singletons. The sequenced sample consisted of blood. Every receptor here comes from a person between 30 and 45 years old with breast cancer.

The chain carries TRBV6-5 and TRBJ2-1, with 7 bases identical to TRBD2. In germline, CDR1 is MNHEY, CDR2 SVGAGI. Trimming removed 2 bases from V and 2 bases from J; junction bases left unmatched: 3. CDR3 size: 15 residues. This CDR3 is CASSYGRDPYNEQFF. DNA for the CDR3: TGTGCCAGCAGTTACGGGAGGGACCCCTACAATGAGCAGTTCTTC.

This chain uses TRBV5-1 with TRBJ2-6; D is unresolved. Trimming shortened V by 4 bases and J by 0 bases, and 5 bases separated the two germline ends. The CDR3 sequence is 14 residues long. The germline V gene has CDR1 SGHRS and CDR2 YFSETQ. CDR3 protein: CASSDVSGANVLTF. CDR3 coding DNA: TGCGCCAGCAGCGATGTCTCTGGGGCCAACGTCCTGACTTTC.

This CDR3 is CARSFRDRILMTQYF. In DNA, the CDR3 is TGTGCCAGGTCATTCCGGGACAGGATATTAATGACCCAGTACTTC. The J gene is TRBJ2-5, the V gene TRBV19; 8 nucleotides align to TRBD1. This CDR3 has 15 amino acids. Trimming at V came to 9 bases and at J to 7 bases, leaving 16 bases not matched to a gene. In germline, CDR1 is LNHDA, CDR2 SQIVND (reference sequence).

This chain links TRBV5-6 with TRBJ1-3, with TRBD1 identical over 9 bases. There are 16 residues in the CDR3. V was pared by 0 bases and J by 3 bases, with 4 bases of the junction left unmatched. Looked up from germline, CDR1 is SGHDT and CDR2 is YYEEEE. CDR3 sequence reads: CASSLEWDRVGNTIYF. Here the CDR3 DNA reads TGTGCCAGCAGCTTGGAGTGGGACAGGGTTGGAAACACCATATATTTT.

This clone has just a few counts. The chain joins TRBV19 to TRBJ2-7, with no clear D. CDR1 and CDR2 from the germline V gene are LNHDA and SQIVND (reference sequence). V was pared by 2 bases and J by 7 bases, with 6 bases between. The CDR3 extends over 11 amino acids. DNA for the CDR3: TGTGCCAGTAGTATACACGGAGAGCAGTACTTC. Translated: CASSIHGEQYF.